Presented here are 27 T cell receptor beta chains from one specimen sequenced in a study of blood T cells in healthy people across ages. Primed by a sample-barcoded 5' primer and a J-beta primer mix, a second PCR proceeded for 7 to 11 cycles. TCRdb itself ran the 5' RACE reads through MiXCR, one entry per CDR3 protein. In the table there are 1.2 million to 1.5 million distinct CDR3 sequences, approximately 42% of which are singletons. The sample comprised blood. These TCRs come from a woman aged 18-29 years in good health.

This clonotype was found a few times. The DNA for the CDR3 is TGCAGTGCTTCTAGCGGGGTTGGCTCCTACGAGCAGTACTTC. It encodes CSASSGVGSYEQYF. The chain couples TRBV20-1 to TRBJ2-7; 9 bases match TRBD2. The ends lost 5 bases at V and 0 bases at J; junction bases unmatched: 5. CDR3 length: 14 residues. CDR1 and CDR2 (germline): DFQATT, SNEGSKA (reference sequence).

The rearrangement uses TRBV4-2 and TRBJ2-7; 7 nucleotides line up with TRBD1. With the DNA end fitting TRBJ2-5 better, the J assignment may be wrong. The length of the CDR3 is 15 residues. CDR1 is LGHNA and CDR2 is YNFKEQ in the germline V gene. CDR3 amino acids: CASSPSRGQSETQYF. The DNA for the CDR3 is TGTGCCAGCAGCCCCTCAAGGGGACAGTCGGAGACCCAGTACTTC.

The gene calls are TRBV30 and TRBJ2-1; 11 bases match TRBD2. Trimming at V came to 4 bases and at J to 5 bases, leaving 4 bases not matched to a gene. Germline CDR1 and CDR2: GTSNPN and SVGIG (reference sequence). The CDR3 runs 14 residues. CDR3 protein: CAWKGTSGHNEQFF. CDR3 DNA sequence: TGTGCCTGGAAGGGGACTAGCGGTCACAATGAGCAGTTCTTC.

This rearrangement joins TRBV29-1 to TRBJ1-1; 10 bases agree with TRBD1. CDR1 is SQVTM and CDR2 is ANQGSEA in the germline V gene. The CDR3 sequence is 14 residues long. Trimming removed 5 bases from V and 5 bases from J; junction bases left unmatched: 8. CDR3 sequence (DNA): TGCAGCGTTCCCGACAGGGGGCCAGGAACTGAAGCTTTCTTT. It is translated as CSVPDRGPGTEAFF.

The V call is TRBV29-1, the J call TRBJ2-5, with D uncertain. From germline, CDR1 is SQVTM and CDR2 ANQGSEA. V lost 4 bases, J lost 2 bases, and 11 bases lay in between. There are 13 residues in the CDR3. DNA of the CDR3: TGCAGCGTTGGACGACTTGAACAAGAGACCCAGTACTTC. It specifies CSVGRLEQETQYF.

J is TRBJ2-5 and V is TRBV3-1, with D perhaps being TRBD1 or TRBD2 (5 bases each). The CDR3 length is 15 residues. Germline CDR1 LGHDT, CDR2 YNNKEL (reference sequence). V lost 3 bases, J lost 1 base, and 12 bases lay in between. The CDR3 DNA reads as TGTGCCAGCAGCCATCCCCTGAGGGGCCAAGAGACCCAGTACTTC. Its translation: CASSHPLRGQETQYF.

This clonotype has a handful of counts. The gene calls are TRBV4-2 and TRBJ2-3; the match to TRBD2 covers 7 bases. The V gene's germline CDR1 is LGHNA and CDR2 YNFKEQ. The CDR3 has 17 residues. V lost 0 bases, J lost 2 bases, and 8 bases stayed unmatched. The DNA of the CDR3 is TGTGCCAGCAGCCAAGAATCCAGCGGGGTGACCACAGATACGCAGTATTTT. It encodes CASSQESSGVTTDTQYF.

This clonotype was detected ten times or more. The gene calls are TRBV6-2 or TRBV6-3 and TRBJ2-1; TRBD2 aligns across 8 bases. CDR3 length equals 16 residues. Germline V gene sequence: CDR1 MNHEY, CDR2 SVGEGT. V shed 5 bases, J shed 6 bases, and the junction held 12 bases outside the gene matches. The CDR3: CASSITRVAGRNEQFF. The CDR3 DNA reads as TGTGCCAGCAGTATTACGAGGGTAGCGGGGCGCAATGAGCAGTTCTTC.

This chain connects TRBV10-3 to TRBJ2-3; D might be TRBD2 (5 bases). Trimming pared 10 bases from V and 7 bases from J, leaving 15 bases between. Germline assignment: CDR1 ENHRY and CDR2 SYGVKD. CDR3 size: 12 residues. The CDR3 bases are TGTGCCACCGAAGAGGGCAGTTATACGCAGTATTTT. This gives the protein CATEEGSYTQYF.

The chain recombines TRBV12-3 or TRBV12-4 with TRBJ2-7; the match to TRBD2 covers 7 bases. Trimming removed 7 bases from V and 7 bases from J; junction bases left unmatched: 16. This CDR3 comprises 15 residues. The CDR3 DNA follows: TGTGCCAGCACGGCGGGAGTCAGGGCCGCGGGGGAGCAGTACTTC. Its protein product is CASTAGVRAAGEQYF.

The chain joins TRBV28 to TRBJ2-4; 9 bases align to TRBD1. Matching the DNA end better, TRBJ2-5 makes the J call doubtful. The CDR3 covers 15 residues. Looked up from germline, CDR1 is MDHEN and CDR2 is SYDVKM. The CDR3 region is CASSDRDRVWETQYF. In nucleotides, the CDR3 is TGTGCCAGCAGTGATCGGGACAGGGTCTGGGAGACCCAGTACTTC.

The V call is TRBV29-1, the J call TRBJ2-2; unclear D gene. V gave up 4 bases and J gave up 4 bases, with 7 bases separating them. The CDR3 consists of 12 residues. In germline, CDR1 is SQVTM, CDR2 ANQGSEA. The CDR3 sequence is CSVGVITGELFF. As DNA, the CDR3 is TGCAGCGTTGGGGTCATCACCGGGGAGCTGTTTTTT.

This clonotype was seen many times. The V call is TRBV5-5, the J call TRBJ2-7; 8 bases line up with TRBD2. Per germline, CDR1 SGHKS and CDR2 YYEKEE (reference sequence). The length of the CDR3 is 15 residues. The V gene end was trimmed by 4 bases and the J gene end by 2 bases; junction bases not matched to a gene: 8. The CDR3 DNA follows: TGTGCCAGCAGCCGTGATACGGGACTAGCCTACGAGCAGTACTTC. The encoded protein is CASSRDTGLAYEQYF.

This clonotype was picked up a small number of times. This CDR3 reads CASSLPDAYGYTF. As DNA, the CDR3 is TGTGCCAGCAGTCTCCCGGACGCCTATGGCTACACCTTC. V is TRBV12-3 or TRBV12-4 and J is TRBJ1-2, with unresolved D. This CDR3 has 13 residues. V was cut by 5 bases and J by 4 bases, with 11 bases left in between.

The gene calls are TRBV14 and TRBJ2-7; 8 bases are shared with TRBD2. The trim removed 1 base at V and 7 bases at J, leaving 15 bases unmatched. Per germline, CDR1 SGHDN and CDR2 FVKESK. The CDR3 is 17 amino acids. The CDR3: CASSQVISGGPYNEQYF. In DNA form, the CDR3 reads TGTGCCAGCAGCCAAGTCATTTCGGGAGGGCCATACAATGAGCAGTACTTC.

This clonotype was counted a single time. The CDR3 nucleotides read TGCAGTGCAGGACGGGAGATTGATACGCAGTATTTT. This gives the protein CSAGREIDTQYF. This chain joins TRBV20-1 and TRBJ2-3, with D possibly matching TRBD2 (6 bases). Trimming pared 6 bases from V and 6 bases from J, leaving 13 bases between. This CDR3 is 12 amino acids long. Germline V gene data show CDR1 as DFQATT and CDR2 as SNEGSKA (reference sequence).

This chain uses TRBV6-1 with TRBJ2-3; 8 bases fit TRBD1. Trimming at V came to 6 bases and at J to 0 bases, leaving 5 bases not matched to a gene. This CDR3 is 15 amino acids long. Germline values: CDR1 MNHNS, CDR2 SASEGT. The CDR3 DNA is TGTGCCAGCAGGGGGACAGGCCTTAGCACAGATACGCAGTATTTT. It is translated as CASRGTGLSTDTQYF.

This clonotype was seen a few times. A read error is possible here, since a much larger clone lies one base away. The chain combines TRBV3-1 with TRBJ2-3, with TRBD2 as a possible D gene (6 bases). This CDR3 contains 18 residues. The V gene's germline CDR1 is LGHDT and CDR2 YNNKEL (reference sequence). For the CDR3, the DNA is TGTGCCAGAAGCCAAAGCCCCCACCCCGGGACTCTTACAGATACGCAGTATTTT. It specifies CARSQSPHPGTLTDTQYF.

The chain has TRBV20-1 and TRBJ1-3; TRBD1 is a possible D gene (6 bases). The CDR3 consists of 14 residues. Germline V gene data show CDR1 as DFQATT and CDR2 as SNEGSKA (reference sequence). Trimming took 2 bases from V and 4 from J, leaving 12 bases between them. CDR3 nucleotide sequence: TGCAGTGCTAGAATGGGGGCGTCGGGAAACACCATATATTTT. It encodes CSARMGASGNTIYF.

The chain uses TRBV14 and TRBJ2-3; D not resolved. Trimming took 5 bases from V and 6 from J, leaving 18 bases between them. This CDR3 is built from 15 residues. Germline CDR1 reads SGHDN; CDR2 reads FVKESK. CDR3 bases: TGTGCCAGCAGCGTTAGACATCTCTTAATGGATACGCAGTATTTT. Protein: CASSVRHLLMDTQYF.

This chain uses TRBV28 with TRBJ2-7; either TRBD1 or TRBD2 may supply D (5 bases each). Looked up from germline, CDR1 is MDHEN and CDR2 is SYDVKM. V shed 3 bases and J shed 0 bases, with 12 bases lying between them. The CDR3 is 15 amino acids. DNA for the CDR3: TGTGCCAGCAGTTTCGGGGCCACAGGCTCCTACGAGCAGTACTTC. Its protein is CASSFGATGSYEQYF.

This clonotype was counted only a few times. This rearrangement joins TRBV12-3 or TRBV12-4 to TRBJ2-5, with 11 bases matching TRBD2. With 5 bases clipped from V and 4 bases from J, the junction kept 9 bases outside the gene matches. This CDR3 comprises 16 residues. DNA of the CDR3: TGTGCCAGCAGTCACCGAACTAGCGGGAGCGGAGAGACCCAGTACTTC. Amino acid sequence: CASSHRTSGSGETQYF.

The chain links TRBV6-1 to TRBJ2-7, with a tentative D call TRBD2 (5 bases). CDR3 length: 11 amino acids. Trimming took off 4 bases at V and 9 bases at J, with 10 bases between the two ends. Germline V lookup: CDR1 MNHNS, CDR2 SASEGT. The CDR3 sequence: CASSVTRGQYF. The DNA for the CDR3 is TGTGCCAGCAGTGTAACACGGGGGCAGTACTTC.

This clonotype was detected only a few times. The chain joins TRBV4-1 to TRBJ2-5; no firm D call. V dropped 0 bases and J dropped 1 base, with 9 bases sitting between them. CDR3 length: 15 amino acids. Germline CDR1 MGHRA, CDR2 YSYEKL. CDR3 loop: CASSQEQSRQETQYF. The DNA of the CDR3 is TGCGCCAGCAGCCAAGAACAGAGTCGCCAAGAGACCCAGTACTTC.

The V gene is TRBV14, the J gene TRBJ2-5; TRBD1 might be the D (5 bases). With the DNA end fitting TRBJ2-7 better, the J assignment may be wrong. This CDR3 contains 13 residues. The germline V gene has CDR1 SGHDN and CDR2 FVKESK. The CDR3 DNA reads TGTGCCAGCAGGAAAGGAAGCCAGGGCGAGCAGTACTTC. Protein product: CASRKGSQGEQYF.

The chain recombines TRBV6-5 with TRBJ2-1; 8 bases line up with TRBD2. The CDR3 is made up of 16 amino acids. J was trimmed by 7 bases and V by 4 bases; bases with no gene match: 12. Looked up from germline, CDR1 is MNHEY and CDR2 is SVGAGI. The CDR3 sequence: CASSSPGGRSGNEQFF. CDR3 nucleotides: TGTGCCAGCAGTTCCCCTGGCGGGAGGTCCGGAAATGAGCAGTTCTTC.

V and J are TRBV29-1 and TRBJ2-7, with D possibly being TRBD1 (6 bases). Looked up from germline, CDR1 is SQVTM and CDR2 is ANQGSEA. There are 14 residues in the CDR3. The ends were cut back, 0 bases at V and 2 bases at J, with 11 bases in the middle. CDR3 in amino acids: CSVEDPGQPYEQYF. CDR3 bases: TGCAGCGTTGAAGATCCAGGACAGCCCTACGAGCAGTACTTC.